These 29 T cell receptor beta chains originate from one sample sequenced in a study of tumor-infiltrating lymphocytes in primary liver carcinoma (dated by TCRdb to the late 2010s). These reads were obtained on an Illumina HiSeq 2500. Starting from about 550 ng total RNA, TCRbeta-specific cDNA was produced by reverse transcription with a constant-region primer and ProtoScript II reverse transcriptase. Construction of the TCRbeta libraries relied on three nested rounds of multiplex PCR, following a slightly modified ARM-PCR procedure. The first two PCR rounds used multiplex TRBV1-TRBV30 forward primers with a Cbeta reverse primer, each for 10 cycles. TCRdb reprocessing: public reads trimmed at Q25 with fastp, clones called with MiXCR, in-frame beta chains kept. CDR3 protein duplicates are merged, each entry listing the most common genes and DNA. The sample has about 330,000 distinct CDR3 sequences on record, 65% of them singletons. The top ten constitute under 8.5% of the sample.

TRIzol reagent was used to extract blood RNA from unsorted whole blood, while the DNeasy Blood & Tissue kit provided the germline DNA. The specimen was peripheral blood. These receptors originate from a man aged 35-49 years with primary liver carcinoma and hepatitis B virus infection.

V is TRBV7-9 and J is TRBJ1-5, with 7 bases that match TRBD1. Germline CDR1 and CDR2: SEHNR and FQNEAQ (reference sequence). Trimming at V came to 8 bases and at J to 5 bases, leaving 15 bases not matched to a gene. CDR3 length: 16 residues. The CDR3 region is CASGSQGKGGDQPQHF. In DNA form, the CDR3 reads TGTGCCAGCGGCTCACAGGGTAAAGGGGGCGATCAGCCCCAGCATTTT.

Turning to this clonotype: A junction boundary mismatches the germline segment, possibly from a read error. CDR3 protein: CASILALGAAKEQYF. The CDR3 nucleotides are TGTGCCAGCATCTTAGCGCTCGGGGCCGCTAAGGAGCAGTACTTC. The V gene is TRBV11-2, the J gene TRBJ2-7; D assignment may be TRBD1 or TRBD2 (5 bases each). This CDR3 has 15 residues. The germline gives CDR1 SGHAT, CDR2 FQNNGV. Based on the CDR3 plus reference TRBV11-2 and TRBJ2-7, the full variable domain is EAGVAQSPRYKIIEKRQSVAFWCNPISGHATLYWYQQILGQGPKLLIQFQNNGVVDDSQLPKDRFSAERLKGVDSTLKIQPAKLEDSAVYLCASILALGAAKEQYFGPGTRLTVT.

This clonotype was picked up many times. The gene calls are TRBV4-1 and TRBJ2-5; the match to TRBD2 covers 7 bases. Germline-derived CDR1 and CDR2 are MGHRA and YSYEKL. Unmatched junction bases numbered 9, after V lost 3 bases and J lost 5 bases. The CDR3 extends over 15 amino acids. DNA of the CDR3: TGCGCCAGCAGCCATTATACCGGGACTAAGGAGACCCAGTACTTC. This gives the protein CASSHYTGTKETQYF.

This clonotype was seen ten or more times. The chain employs TRBV10-2 and TRBJ2-7; no reliable D call. Trimming shortened V by 0 bases and J by 3 bases, and 9 bases separated the two germline ends. Germline loops: CDR1 WSHSY, CDR2 SAAADI. This CDR3 is built from 14 residues. Here the CDR3 reads CASSESSTVYEQYF. For the CDR3, the DNA is TGCGCCAGCAGTGAGTCGAGTACAGTCTACGAGCAGTACTTC.

The sample holds a few counts of this clonotype. The chain uses TRBV5-1 and TRBJ1-2, with D uncertain. The CDR3 is made up of 13 amino acids. Per germline, CDR1 SGHRS and CDR2 YFSETQ. Trimming took 0 bases from V and 5 from J, leaving 8 bases between them. CDR3 sequence reads: CASSLADGYGYTF. The CDR3 DNA follows: TGCGCCAGCAGCTTGGCCGATGGGTATGGCTACACCTTC.

The chain combines TRBV5-4 with TRBJ2-1, with no clear D. The CDR3 is made up of 11 amino acids. The germline V gene encodes CDR1 SGHNT and CDR2 YYREEE (reference sequence). CDR3 sequence (DNA): TGTGACGGCAGCTGGGGAAATGAGCAGTTCTTC. It specifies CDGSWGNEQFF.

The chain's CDR3 is CASSSPGTGGVYEQYF. The CDR3 nucleotides read TGTGCCAGCAGTAGCCCCGGGACAGGGGGCGTGTACGAGCAGTACTTC. J is TRBJ2-7 and V is TRBV6-5; 12 bases match TRBD1. The CDR3 has 16 amino acids. Germline loops: CDR1 MNHEY, CDR2 SVGAGI. V dropped 5 bases and J dropped 4; count of bases not matched to a gene: 9.

This rearrangement joins TRBV11-2 to TRBJ2-7, with D tentatively TRBD1 (5 bases). Germline loops: CDR1 SGHAT, CDR2 FQNNGV. The CDR3 has 18 residues. With 5 bases removed from V and 0 bases from J, the gap between germline ends came to 23 bases. This CDR3 is CASSPFLRGDDNSYEQYF. CDR3 DNA: TGTGCCAGCAGCCCATTCCTTAGGGGTGACGATAACTCCTACGAGCAGTACTTC. Based on the CDR3 plus reference TRBV11-2 and TRBJ2-7, the full variable domain is EAGVAQSPRYKIIEKRQSVAFWCNPISGHATLYWYQQILGQGPKLLIQFQNNGVVDDSQLPKDRFSAERLKGVDSTLKIQPAKLEDSAVYLCASSPFLRGDDNSYEQYFGPGTRLTVT.

The J gene is TRBJ2-7, the V gene TRBV6-6, with D tentatively TRBD2 (6 bases). Trimming cost V 5 bases and J 0 bases, with 14 bases left between them. Germline V gene lookup returns CDR1 MNHNY and CDR2 SVGAGI (reference sequence). This CDR3 is built from 15 residues. The CDR3 spells CASSEPAGPSYEQYF. In DNA form, the CDR3 reads TGTGCCAGCAGTGAACCAGCGGGTCCCTCCTACGAGCAGTACTTC.

Concerning this clonotype: Possible read error: a much larger clone is one base away. The chain recombines TRBV6-6 with TRBJ2-3; TRBD2 is a possible D gene (6 bases). The CDR3 length is 10 residues. Germline values: CDR1 MNHNY, CDR2 SVGAGI (reference sequence). The CDR3 sequence is CASGGDTHYF. CDR3 nucleotide sequence: TGTGCCAGCGGAGGGGATACGCACTATTTT.

On this clonotype: This may stem from a read error, because a much larger clone lies one nucleotide away. The chain is built from TRBV29-1 and TRBJ2-7, with D unresolved. The CDR3 spans 14 residues. Germline assignment: CDR1 SQVTM and CDR2 ANQGSEA. Trimming took 3 bases from V and 1 from J, leaving 13 bases between them. Here the CDR3 DNA reads TGCAGCGTTGAGGACCAATGGGGTTCCTACGAGCAGTACTTC. This encodes CSVEDQWGSYEQYF.

The chain is built from TRBV5-5 and TRBJ2-2, with TRBD1 matching 8 bases. V gave up 2 bases and J gave up 0 bases; unmatched junction bases: 3. This CDR3 has 16 residues. Per the germline V gene, CDR1 is SGHKS and CDR2 is YYEKEE (reference sequence). Written as DNA, the CDR3 is TGTGCCAGCAGCTTCGGACAGGGTGCGAACACCGGGGAGCTGTTTTTT. Translating gives CASSFGQGANTGELFF.

For this clonotype: A read error is possible here, since a much larger clone lies one base away. This rearrangement joins TRBV4-1 to TRBJ1-3; D gene uncertain. This CDR3 is 14 amino acids long. Germline V gives CDR1 MGHRA, CDR2 YSYEKL. V lost 0 bases to trimming and J lost 5 bases, with 8 bases between them. Written as DNA, the CDR3 is TGCGCCAGCAGCCAAGAAAACCGTCGAAACACCATATATTTT. It specifies CASSQENRRNTIYF.

Concerning this clonotype itself: A read error may produce the germline difference seen at one junction end. CDR3 sequence reads: CVSCYPELNTEVFF. CDR3 sequence (DNA): TGTGTCAGCTGTTACCCAGAGCTGAACACTGAAGTTTTCTTT. V usage is TRBV6-2 or TRBV6-3 and J usage is TRBJ1-1, with D hard to call. CDR1 and CDR2 from the germline V gene are MNHEY and SVGEGT. This CDR3 is built from 14 residues.

In the case of this clonotype: A read error may produce the germline difference seen at one junction end. The chain is built from TRBV18 and TRBJ2-6, with 7 bases aligning to TRBD1. CDR3 size: 16 residues. From germline, CDR1 is KGHSH and CDR2 LQKENI. CDR3 in amino acids: CASSGQISSGANVLTF. The CDR3 DNA is TGTGCCAGCTCGGGACAGATTTCCTCTGGGGCCAATGTCCTGACTTTC.

This sequence joins TRBV18 and TRBJ1-1; no clear D gene. CDR1 is KGHSH and CDR2 is LQKENI in the germline V gene. Deletions cut 0 bases from V and 3 bases from J, with 11 bases between. This CDR3 has 15 amino acids. The CDR3 DNA reads as TGTGCCAGCTCACCACCCCTTCCGACGGACACTGAAGCTTTCTTT. Its translation is CASSPPLPTDTEAFF.

For this clonotype: A much larger clone sits a single nucleotide away, making a read error possible. V is TRBV28 and J is TRBJ2-7, with 8 bases identical to TRBD1. Per the germline V gene, CDR1 is MDHEN and CDR2 is SYDVKM. Trimming removed 7 bases from V and 8 bases from J; junction bases left unmatched: 13. The CDR3 has 14 residues. The CDR3 here is CASNRGQVLYKQYF. The CDR3 DNA reads TGTGCCAGCAACCGGGGACAGGTCCTTTACAAGCAGTACTTC.

To note about this clonotype: The CDR3 carries no conserved terminal phenylalanine or tryptophan, so it likely arises from a read error. The J gene is TRBJ2-7, the V gene TRBV11-2; TRBD2 matches 10 bases. Per germline, CDR1 SGHAT and CDR2 FQNNGV. This CDR3 has 16 amino acids. The CDR3: CASSLAPSGRFHEQYY. The CDR3 nucleotides read TGTGCAAGCAGCTTAGCACCTAGCGGGAGATTCCACGAGCAGTACTAC.

V and J are TRBV6-5 and TRBJ1-5; possible D gene TRBD1, 5 bases. The ends were cut back, 4 bases at V and 2 bases at J, with 12 bases in the middle. The CDR3 runs to 15 residues. The V gene's germline CDR1 is MNHEY and CDR2 SVGAGI. The CDR3 DNA reads as TGTGCCAGCAGTTCGACAGTGATTGGCAATCAGCCCCAGCATTTT. This encodes CASSSTVIGNQPQHF.

Comment on this clonotype: A read error is possible here, since a much larger clone lies one base away. V gene TRBV10-3 combines with J gene TRBJ2-1, with TRBD2 matching 9 bases. The CDR3 has 14 amino acids. The germline gives CDR1 ENHRY, CDR2 SYGVKD. The CDR3 region is CAISKLAGNNGQFF. In DNA form, the CDR3 reads TGTGCCATCAGTAAGCTAGCGGGAAACAATGGGCAGTTCTTC.

As to this clonotype: Mismatch with germline at one junction end may stem from a read error. V usage is TRBV12-3 or TRBV12-4 and J usage is TRBJ1-6, with D perhaps matching TRBD1 (5 bases). The CDR3 consists of 15 residues. As DNA, the CDR3 is TGTGCCTGCAGTTTAAACCAGGGAAGGGGATCACCCCCCCACTTT. Residues: CACSLNQGRGSPPHF.

This clonotype appeared many times. The chain has TRBV5-5 and TRBJ1-5; 7 positions agree with TRBD1. The CDR3 runs to 16 residues. The germline V gene encodes CDR1 SGHKS and CDR2 YYEKEE (reference sequence). The ends lost 4 bases at V and 1 base at J; junction bases unmatched: 8. Here the CDR3 reads CASSRDSPSSNQPQHF. In DNA form, the CDR3 reads TGTGCCAGCAGCAGGGACAGCCCTTCGAGCAATCAGCCCCAGCATTTT. The full variable domain, with the rest looked up from reference TRBV5-5 and TRBJ1-5, is DAGVTQSPTHLIKTRGQQVTLRCSPISGHKSVSWYQQVLGQGPQFIFQYYEKEERGRGNFPDRFSARQFPNYSSELNVNALLLGDSALYLCASSRDSPSSNQPQHFGDGTRLSIL.

This clonotype was detected many times. The V and J genes are TRBV6-5 and TRBJ2-1; D tentatively fits TRBD1 or TRBD2 (5 bases each). Germline V gives CDR1 MNHEY, CDR2 SVGAGI. The CDR3 runs to 12 residues. The ends were cut back, 0 bases at V and 15 bases at J, with 12 bases in the middle. The CDR3 loop is CASSYSRGVRFF. CDR3 DNA sequence: TGTGCCAGCAGTTACTCGAGAGGGGTCCGGTTCTTC.

Details on this clonotype: One end of the junction fails to match germline, which may point to a read error. V and J are TRBV11-2 and TRBJ2-1; the D gene is possibly TRBD2 (6 bases). The germline gives CDR1 SGHAT, CDR2 FQNNGV. The CDR3 has 12 residues. Written as DNA, the CDR3 is TGTACCAGCCGCGGCAGGAGGGATGAACAGTTCTTC. Its protein is CTSRGRRDEQFF.

Ten or more counts support this clonotype. One junction end does not reproduce the germline sequence, and a read error may be involved. The gene calls are TRBV11-2 and TRBJ1-1; TRBD1 is a possible D gene (5 bases). CDR1 SGHAT and CDR2 FQNNGV come from the germline V gene. This CDR3 contains 12 residues. CDR3 amino acids: CASSATGPSPFF. CDR3 nucleotides: TGTGCCAGCAGCGCAACGGGACCCAGCCCCTTTTTT.

Details on this clonotype: Being one base from a much bigger clone, this may be a read error. This rearrangement joins TRBV12-3 or TRBV12-4 to TRBJ1-3, with 10 bases that match TRBD1. This CDR3 is built from 14 residues. The CDR3: CACSWTGGGNTIYF. The CDR3 DNA reads TGTGCCTGCAGTTGGACAGGGGGGGGAAACACCATATATTTT.

The CDR3 loop reads CASSRQGRSSDTQYF. In DNA form, the CDR3 reads TGTGCCAGCAGTAGACAGGGGCGGAGCAGTGATACGCAGTATTTT. The chain recombines TRBV6-5 with TRBJ2-3; 8 positions match TRBD1. The junction had 10 bases not matched to a gene; V was cut back by 5 bases and J by 6 bases. Germline V gene data show CDR1 as MNHEY and CDR2 as SVGAGI. This CDR3 comprises 15 residues.

As regards this clonotype: At one end the junction does not follow the germline gene, possibly because of a read error. J is TRBJ1-1 and V is TRBV11-3; tentative D call: TRBD1 (5 bases). The CDR3 covers 14 residues. Looked up from germline, CDR1 is SGHNT and CDR2 is YENEEA. The DNA of the CDR3 is TGTGCCAGCAGCTTCGTCAGGGCTAACACTGAAGCCTTCTTT. This encodes CASSFVRANTEAFF.

On this clonotype itself: A junction end diverges from the germline sequence, so it may reflect a read error. The chain is built from TRBV4-1 and TRBJ2-7; no firm D call. This CDR3 region has 13 residues. In germline, CDR1 is MGHRA, CDR2 YSYEKL. The CDR3 DNA follows: TGCACCAGCAGCCAAGATAGGGCCTACGAGCAGTACTTC. This sequence encodes CTSSQDRAYEQYF.